Listed below are T cell receptor beta chains from one sample, sequenced in a study of shared clonotypes between healthy human individuals. Sequencing used immunoSEQ multiplex PCR; TCRdb keeps in-frame clones, though not all of them. The top ten clones hold 13% of a sample with approximately 510,000 clones, approximately 85% of them seen once. Sequenced sample: PBMCs. Receptor source: a woman aged 40 to 55 in good health. Some clones in this sample may be carry-over from other donors' samples. Both conserved end residues are part of each CDR3. The order of the fields is V gene, D gene, J gene, clone size, CDR3 DNA, CDR3 protein. The D gene is left open where the match is weak. The size field is filled for only some rows; it gives once, few, many or a size class.

v_gene: TRBV11-3
d_gene: -
j_gene: TRBJ2-5
abundance: -
CDR3nt: TGTGCCAGCAGCCCGCACGGGGGCGGGGTCGAAGAGACCCAGTACTTC
CDR3aa: CASSPHGGGVEETQYF

v_gene: TRBV30
d_gene: TRBD1
j_gene: TRBJ1-6
abundance: few
CDR3nt: TGTGCCTGGACGAGGGACAGGGACAATTCACCCCTCCACTTT
CDR3aa: CAWTRDRDNSPLHF

v_gene: TRBV9
d_gene: TRBD2
j_gene: TRBJ2-1
abundance: -
CDR3nt: TGTGCCAGCAGCGTAGTGGTAGCGGGGGAAGCTGAGCAGTTCTTC
CDR3aa: CASSVVVAGEAEQFF

v_gene: TRBV7-9
d_gene: TRBD1
j_gene: TRBJ1-4
abundance: many
CDR3nt: TGTGCCAGCAGCTCAGGACAGGGGGTTGAAAAACTGTTTTTT
CDR3aa: CASSSGQGVEKLFF

v_gene: TRBV10-1
d_gene: -
j_gene: TRBJ1-1
abundance: -
CDR3nt: TGCGCCAGCAGTGAGGGGGGGGCGCACACTGAAGCTTTCTTT
CDR3aa: CASSEGGAHTEAFF

v_gene: TRBV5-1
d_gene: TRBD1
j_gene: TRBJ1-1
abundance: -
CDR3nt: TGCGCCAGCAGCTCCCCCGGGACAGGCATTGAAGCTTTCTTT
CDR3aa: CASSSPGTGIEAFF

v_gene: TRBV5-5
d_gene: -
j_gene: TRBJ1-1
abundance: -
CDR3nt: TGTGCCAGCAGCTTGTCATACGGGACTGAAGCTTTCTTT
CDR3aa: CASSLSYGTEAFF

v_gene: TRBV7-2
d_gene: -
j_gene: TRBJ2-5
abundance: -
CDR3nt: TGTGCCAGCAGCTCCCCCCGGGTGTGGCGGGGCCAAGAGACCCAGTACTTC
CDR3aa: CASSSPRVWRGQETQYF

v_gene: TRBV11-1
d_gene: -
j_gene: TRBJ2-7
abundance: -
CDR3nt: TGTGCCAGCAGCCCCCCATGGCGGGATGGGCCGACCTACGAGCAGTACTTC
CDR3aa: CASSPPWRDGPTYEQYF

v_gene: TRBV18
d_gene: -
j_gene: TRBJ1-1
abundance: few
CDR3nt: TGTGCCAGCTCACCACTTCGACAATGGAACACTGAAGCTTTCTTT
CDR3aa: CASSPLRQWNTEAFF

v_gene: TRBV28
d_gene: -
j_gene: TRBJ1-2
abundance: many
CDR3nt: TGTGCCAGCATGGGACATAACAACTATGGCTACACCTTC
CDR3aa: CASMGHNNYGYTF

v_gene: TRBV30
d_gene: TRBD2
j_gene: TRBJ2-7
abundance: -
CDR3nt: TGTGCCTGGAGTGCTCATTCAGGACTAGCGAGCGAGCAGTACTTC
CDR3aa: CAWSAHSGLASEQYF

v_gene: TRBV19
d_gene: -
j_gene: TRBJ1-1
abundance: -
CDR3nt: TGTGCCAGTAGTCCCCGCGACAGGGAAGCTTTCTTT
CDR3aa: CASSPRDREAFF

v_gene: TRBV28
d_gene: -
j_gene: TRBJ2-2
abundance: -
CDR3nt: TGTGCCAGCAGACGTTGGGACTCTTCGAACACCGGGGAGCTGTTTTTT
CDR3aa: CASRRWDSSNTGELFF

v_gene: TRBV7-8
d_gene: -
j_gene: TRBJ1-4
abundance: -
CDR3nt: TGTGCCAGCAGCTTAGCAGTCCCTACAACTAATGAAAAACTGTTTTTT
CDR3aa: CASSLAVPTTNEKLFF

v_gene: TRBV6-1
d_gene: -
j_gene: TRBJ2-3
abundance: few
CDR3nt: TGTGCCAGCAGTCAACAGGTCCACACAGATACGCAGTATTTT
CDR3aa: CASSQQVHTDTQYF

v_gene: TRBV10-3
d_gene: -
j_gene: TRBJ2-7
abundance: many
CDR3nt: TGTGCCATCAGTGAAATAGGGTCAGAGCAGTACTTC
CDR3aa: CAISEIGSEQYF